Presented here are 19 T cell receptor beta chains from one specimen sequenced in a study of blood T cell repertoires in COVID-19. Only in-frame clones appear in the TCRdb table, and some are missing; sequencing was by immunoSEQ multiplex PCR. The sample consists of fewer than 350,000 clones, roughly 88% of them appearing once. What was sequenced was PBMCs or T cells enriched from blood (not recorded which). The receptor source for this set is a woman in her 40s with acute COVID-19.

The rearrangement links TRBV7-6 to TRBJ1-1; TRBD1 is a possible D gene (5 bases). V lost 3 bases and J 6 bases, leaving 17 bases between the germline ends. The CDR3 totals 15 residues. The germline V gene encodes CDR1 SGHVS and CDR2 FNYEAQ. CDR3 residues: CASSFPGGGTAEAFF. CDR3 DNA sequence: TGTGCCAGCAGCTTCCCGGGGGGGGGAACGGCTGAAGCTTTCTTT.

The gene calls are TRBV2 and TRBJ1-1; D possibly corresponds to TRBD1 (6 bases). Germline V gene lookup returns CDR1 SNHLY and CDR2 FYNNEI. The V end lost 6 bases, the J end lost 0 bases, and 14 bases lay between the germline ends. This CDR3 contains 15 residues. The CDR3 spells CASSGVQGLNTEAFF. The CDR3 bases are TGTGCCAGCAGCGGGGTACAGGGCCTGAACACTGAAGCTTTCTTT.

The chain combines TRBV7-9 with TRBJ2-5; D may be TRBD2 (7 bases). The CDR3 sequence is 14 residues long. Between the trimmed V and J ends, which lost 7 bases and 2 bases, there was a span of 14 bases. CDR1 SEHNR and CDR2 FQNEAQ come from the germline V gene (reference sequence). In DNA form, the CDR3 reads TGTGCCAGCACCGAGAGGGGGGGACAAGAGACCCAGTACTTC. Its translation: CASTERGGQETQYF.

The chain joins TRBV3-1 (or the pseudogene TRBV3-2) to TRBJ1-1; D is uncertain. The CDR3 loop spans 13 amino acids. CDR1 LGHDT and CDR2 YNNKEL come from the germline V gene (reference sequence). V was clipped by 4 bases and J by 1 base, with 7 bases between them. As DNA, the CDR3 is TGTGCCAGCAGCCCGACACCGAACACTGAAGCTTTCTTT. Its translation: CASSPTPNTEAFF.

This chain joins TRBV9 and TRBJ1-1; TRBD1 agrees at 10 bases. The CDR3 is 16 residues long. Trimming took 1 base from V and 5 from J; bases not matched to a gene: 8. The germline CDR1 and CDR2 sequences are SGDLS and YYNGEE. The CDR3 reads CASSVTVGQGGTEAFF. The CDR3 region has the DNA TGTGCCAGCAGCGTAACGGTAGGACAGGGGGGGACTGAAGCTTTCTTT.

V usage is TRBV9 and J usage is TRBJ1-3; D is possibly TRBD1 (5 bases). The CDR3 is 13 amino acids. The germline gives CDR1 SGDLS, CDR2 YYNGEE. V dropped 4 bases and J dropped 3 bases, with 8 bases sitting between them. The CDR3 is CASSLTDGNTIYF. Here the CDR3 DNA reads TGTGCCAGCAGCCTGACAGATGGAAACACCATATATTTT.

This clone was detected only once. The rearrangement uses TRBV29-1 and TRBJ2-7, with TRBD2 matching over 13 bases. V shed 4 bases, J shed 7 bases, and the junction held 19 bases outside the gene matches. The germline gives CDR1 SQVTM, CDR2 ANQGSEA. The CDR3 contains 18 residues. The CDR3 region has the DNA TGCAGCGTTGGGAACAGGGCCCTCGGACTAGCGGGAGCCTGGGAGCAGTACTTC. It yields the protein CSVGNRALGLAGAWEQYF.

The genes are TRBV24-1 and TRBJ1-4, with TRBD1 matching over 7 bases. V shed 5 bases and J 4 bases; nucleotides not matched to a gene: 3. This CDR3 is 14 amino acids long. In germline, CDR1 is KGHDR, CDR2 SFDVKD. This chain's CDR3 is CATSGRDSNEKLFF. The CDR3 DNA is TGTGCCACCAGTGGTCGGGACAGTAATGAAAAACTGTTTTTT.

J is TRBJ1-1 and V is TRBV4-1, with D perhaps TRBD1 (6 bases). The length of the CDR3 is 15 residues. Per germline, CDR1 MGHRA and CDR2 YSYEKL. Trimming removed 4 bases from V and 1 base from J, with 13 bases in between. The CDR3 sequence is CASSPSRQENTEAFF. In DNA form, the CDR3 reads TGCGCCAGCAGCCCATCCCGACAGGAGAACACTGAAGCTTTCTTT.

The V call is TRBV23-1, the J call TRBJ2-3, with 12 bases that match TRBD1. TRBV23-1 is treated as an ORF (open reading frame) with a function not yet certain. The CDR3 spans 13 residues. The V segment lost 8 bases and the J segment 7 bases; nucleotides outside the gene matches: 4. Here the CDR3 reads CASRDRGQHTQYF. For the CDR3, the DNA is TGCGCCAGCCGGGACAGGGGGCAACATACGCAGTATTTT.

The genes are TRBV27 and TRBJ1-1; 7 bases match TRBD1. V dropped 3 bases and J dropped 5; count of bases not matched to a gene: 12. This CDR3 has 16 residues. Germline loops: CDR1 MNHEY, CDR2 SMNVEV (reference sequence). CDR3 DNA: TGTGCCAGCAGTTTGGGGTTCGGGGCAGGGGGGACTGAAGCTTTCTTT. This codes for CASSLGFGAGGTEAFF.

The chain uses TRBV11-2 and TRBJ2-7, with D tentatively TRBD1 (6 bases). CDR3 length: 14 amino acids. Germline CDR1 reads SGHAT; CDR2 reads FQNNGV. The V gene lost 0 bases and the J gene lost 6 bases, with 12 bases spanning the gap. CDR3 residues: CASSLEGRGSEQYF. In nucleotides, the CDR3 is TGTGCCAGCAGCTTAGAAGGCAGGGGTAGCGAGCAGTACTTC.

This clone was picked up a small number of times. The V and J genes are TRBV5-6 and TRBJ2-2, with 9 nucleotides matching TRBD2. The CDR3 extends over 19 amino acids. The germline V gene encodes CDR1 SGHDT and CDR2 YYEEEE. After removal of 4 bases from V and 5 bases from J, the junction contained 18 bases not matched to a gene. The CDR3 sequence: CASSQRAPSGTRPTGELFF. In DNA, the CDR3 is TGTGCCAGCAGCCAACGAGCCCCTAGCGGGACCCGCCCGACCGGGGAGCTGTTTTTT.

The gene calls are TRBV9 and TRBJ2-3, with a tentative D call TRBD2 (5 bases). The V gene's germline CDR1 is SGDLS and CDR2 YYNGEE. V was pared by 0 bases and J by 12 bases, with 17 bases between. The CDR3 has 14 residues. Here the CDR3 reads CASSVEGPGVFQYF. For the CDR3, the DNA is TGTGCCAGCAGCGTAGAAGGCCCCGGGGTATTTCAGTATTTT.

The CDR3, as DNA: TGTGCCAGCAGTGAAGCAACACGAAACACTGAAGCTTTCTTT. It translates to CASSEATRNTEAFF. The gene calls are TRBV2 and TRBJ1-1; D unresolved. V was trimmed by 0 bases and J by 2 bases, leaving 7 bases between them. The CDR3 is made up of 14 amino acids. Germline V CDR1 and CDR2: SNHLY, FYNNEI.

The chain carries TRBV7-3 and TRBJ2-2; 7 bases align to TRBD1. V shed 5 bases, J shed 1 base, and the junction held 16 bases outside the gene matches. CDR3 length: 19 residues. Per germline, CDR1 SGHTA and CDR2 FQGTGA. The CDR3 nucleotides are TGTGCCAGCAGCCAAAAACATGCCCCGGGACAGAAGAACACCGGGGAGCTGTTTTTT. Residues: CASSQKHAPGQKNTGELFF.

A word on this clone: Additional DNA sequences in this sample encode the identical CDR3. This chain uses TRBV4-3 with TRBJ2-7; 9 positions match TRBD2. The CDR3 extends over 15 amino acids. Per the germline V gene, CDR1 is LGHNA and CDR2 is YSLEER. The V gene end was trimmed by 2 bases and the J gene end by 0 bases; junction bases not matched to a gene: 2. The CDR3 DNA follows: TGCGCCAGCAGCCAATTAGCGGGAGACTCCTACGAGCAGTACTTC. Protein sequence: CASSQLAGDSYEQYF.

The V and J genes are TRBV5-4 and TRBJ1-5, with 10 nucleotides matching TRBD1. V lost 4 bases to trimming and J lost 4 bases; unmatched junction nucleotides: 5. Germline-derived CDR1 and CDR2 are SGHNT and YYREEE (reference sequence). There are 15 residues in the CDR3. CDR3 protein: CASSPDRGPNQPQHF. CDR3 sequence (DNA): TGTGCCAGCAGCCCAGACAGGGGGCCGAATCAGCCCCAGCATTTT.

V usage is TRBV9 and J usage is TRBJ1-2; D is perhaps TRBD1 (5 bases). Trimming pared 0 bases from V and 3 bases from J, leaving 15 bases between. The CDR3 loop spans 16 amino acids. Germline loops: CDR1 SGDLS, CDR2 YYNGEE. CDR3 protein: CASSVGAQGRDYGYTF. CDR3 nucleotides: TGTGCCAGCAGCGTAGGGGCCCAGGGAAGGGACTATGGCTACACCTTC.